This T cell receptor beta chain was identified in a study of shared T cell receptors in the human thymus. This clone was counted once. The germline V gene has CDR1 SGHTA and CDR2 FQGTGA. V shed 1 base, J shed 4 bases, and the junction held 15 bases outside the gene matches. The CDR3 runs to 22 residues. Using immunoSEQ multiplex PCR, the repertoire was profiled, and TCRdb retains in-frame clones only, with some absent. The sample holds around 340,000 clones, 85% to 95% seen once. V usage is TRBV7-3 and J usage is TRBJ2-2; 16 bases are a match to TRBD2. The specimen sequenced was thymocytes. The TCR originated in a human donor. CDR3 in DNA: TGTGCCAGCAGCTTAAAGTTTTCAGGGACTAGCGGGAGGGCAGTGGTCACCGGGGAGCTGTTTTTT. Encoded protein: CASSLKFSGTSGRAVVTGELFF.